The present TCR beta chain was sequenced within a study of regulatory T cells in long-lasting Graves disease. Overall study findings and caveats: Patients with persistent disease showed a bias toward TRBV28, TRBJ1-2 and TRBJ2-5. The researchers studied only peripheral blood, not thyroid tissue. Reduced TCR diversity was observed in persistent Graves' patients versus newly diagnosed patients.

Time point in this sample: persistent/refractory GD, antithyroid drugs over 5 years with positive TRAb. The TCR library was prepared using RNA isolated from PBMCs. Peripheral blood, at approximately 10 milliliters, went into EDTA tubes. Sequencing libraries for TCR beta were prepared with iRepertoire HTBI primers and Arm-PCR of CDR3 regions. In TCRdb, the multiplex PCR reads were re-called with MiXCR into one record per CDR3 protein. The sample has more than 300,000 distinct CDR3 sequences, roughly a fifth seen once; the top ten hold 25% to 30%. The table lists this clonotype with many counts. The antigen is not known. In germline, CDR1 is MDHEN, CDR2 SYDVKM. This CDR3 comprises 16 residues. V was clipped by 3 bases and J by 6 bases; unmatched bases: 9.

This TCR was sampled from a female donor with Graves disease. Sequenced here: peripheral blood mononuclear cells (PBMCs), sampled when the disease was refractory, from a patient treated with antithyroid drugs. V and J are TRBV28 and TRBJ2-5; 11 nucleotides match TRBD2. The CDR3 loop reads CASSFFRSSGRKTQYF. The CDR3 bases are TGTGCCAGCAGTTTCTTTAGATCTAGCGGGAGGAAGACCCAGTACTTC.